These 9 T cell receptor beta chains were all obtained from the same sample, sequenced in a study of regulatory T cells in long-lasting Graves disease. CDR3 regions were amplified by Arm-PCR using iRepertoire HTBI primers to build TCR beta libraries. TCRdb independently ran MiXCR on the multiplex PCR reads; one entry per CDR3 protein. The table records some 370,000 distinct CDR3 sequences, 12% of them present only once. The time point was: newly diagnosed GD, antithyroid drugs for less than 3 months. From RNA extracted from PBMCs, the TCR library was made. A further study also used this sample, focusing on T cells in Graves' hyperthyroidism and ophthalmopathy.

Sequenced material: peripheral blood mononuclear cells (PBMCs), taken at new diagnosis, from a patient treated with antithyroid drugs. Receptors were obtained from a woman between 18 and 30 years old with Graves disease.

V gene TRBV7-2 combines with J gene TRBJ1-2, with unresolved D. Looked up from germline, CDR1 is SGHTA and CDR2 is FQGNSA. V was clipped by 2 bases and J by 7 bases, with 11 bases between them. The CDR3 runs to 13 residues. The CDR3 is CASSLSATGGYTF. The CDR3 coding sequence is TGTGCCAGCAGCTTATCCGCGACGGGTGGCTACACCTTC.

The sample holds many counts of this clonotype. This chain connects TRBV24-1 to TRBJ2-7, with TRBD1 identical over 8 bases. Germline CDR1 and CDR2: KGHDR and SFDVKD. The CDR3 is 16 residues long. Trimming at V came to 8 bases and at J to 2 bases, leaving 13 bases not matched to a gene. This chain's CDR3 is CATILYTGTGPYEQYV. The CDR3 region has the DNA TGTGCCACCATCCTATACACCGGGACAGGCCCCTACGAGCAGTACGTC.

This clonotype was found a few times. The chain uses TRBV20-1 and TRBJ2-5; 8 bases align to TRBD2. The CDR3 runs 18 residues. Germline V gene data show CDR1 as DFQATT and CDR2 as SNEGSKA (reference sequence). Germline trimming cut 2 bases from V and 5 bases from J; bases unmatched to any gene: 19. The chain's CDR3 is CSARSGGAGVGRGETQYF. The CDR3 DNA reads TGCAGTGCTAGATCGGGAGGAGCGGGGGTCGGGCGGGGTGAGACCCAGTACTTC.

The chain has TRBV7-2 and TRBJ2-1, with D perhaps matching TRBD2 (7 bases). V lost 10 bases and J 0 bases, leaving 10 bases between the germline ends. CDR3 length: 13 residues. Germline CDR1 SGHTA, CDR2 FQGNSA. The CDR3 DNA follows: TGTGCCACCGCGGGGGCCTCCTACAATGAGCAGTTCTTC. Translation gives CATAGASYNEQFF.

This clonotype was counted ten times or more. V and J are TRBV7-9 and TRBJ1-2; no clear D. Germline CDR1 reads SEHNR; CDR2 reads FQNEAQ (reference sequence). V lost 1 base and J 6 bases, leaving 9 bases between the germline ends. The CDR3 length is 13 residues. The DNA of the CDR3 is TGTGCCAGCAGCTTAGGAGCAGGAGATGGCTACACCTTC. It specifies CASSLGAGDGYTF.

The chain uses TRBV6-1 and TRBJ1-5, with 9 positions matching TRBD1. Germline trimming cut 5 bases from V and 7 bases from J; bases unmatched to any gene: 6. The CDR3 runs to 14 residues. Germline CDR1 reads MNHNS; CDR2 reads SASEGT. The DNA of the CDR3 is TGTGCCAGCAGTCGACAGGGGGAGGGCCAGCCCCAGCATTTT. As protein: CASSRQGEGQPQHF.

CDR3 region: CASSHLAGGQTDTQYF. The DNA for the CDR3 is TGTGCCAGCAGTCACCTAGCGGGAGGGCAAACAGATACGCAGTATTTT. V and J are TRBV12-3 or TRBV12-4 and TRBJ2-3; 12 nucleotides agree with TRBD2. The CDR3 totals 16 residues. With V trimmed by 5 bases and J by 3 bases, 6 bases remained unmatched.

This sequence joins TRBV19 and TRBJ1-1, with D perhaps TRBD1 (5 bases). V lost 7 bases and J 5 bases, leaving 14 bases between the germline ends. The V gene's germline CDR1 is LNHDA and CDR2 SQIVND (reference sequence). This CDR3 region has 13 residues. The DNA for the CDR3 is TGTGCCAGTACTCGGCAGGGATCTACTGAAGCTTTCTTT. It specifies CASTRQGSTEAFF.

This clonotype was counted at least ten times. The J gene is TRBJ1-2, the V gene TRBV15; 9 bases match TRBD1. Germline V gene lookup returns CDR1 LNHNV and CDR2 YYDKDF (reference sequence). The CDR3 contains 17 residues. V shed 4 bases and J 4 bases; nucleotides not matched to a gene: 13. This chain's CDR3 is CATSTSRDRAISYGYTF. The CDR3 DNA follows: TGTGCCACCAGCACCTCCCGGGACAGGGCAATTTCCTATGGCTACACCTTC.